These T cell receptor beta chains were read from a single sample in a study of T cell changes during pregnancy in multiple sclerosis. Sequencing used immunoSEQ multiplex PCR; TCRdb keeps in-frame clones, though not all of them. Here the sample spans about 38,000 clones, 91% being singletons. Sequenced here: CD8+ T cells from peripheral blood mononuclear cells, sampled in the second trimester of pregnancy. The receptors shown here come from a female donor with multiple sclerosis, enrolled in a pregnancy study. CDR3s leave out the opening cysteine and the closing phenylalanine or tryptophan. A clone size is listed for some rows: how often the clone was seen (once, few, many), or a class if it is expanded.

clone_size	v_call	j_call	cdr3_aa
-	TRBV19	TRBJ1-1	ASSFFSSGAF
-	TRBV30	TRBJ2-1	AWSVLGGQF
-	TRBV7-9	TRBJ2-5	ASSSWTSGVLEETQY
once	TRBV6-1	TRBJ1-2	ASTPSGVNYGYT
-	TRBV27	TRBJ2-7	ASRWAGAYSYEQY
few	TRBV13	TRBJ1-1	ASSFLLNTEAF
-	TRBV27	TRBJ2-1	ASSHLAGRRNEQF
once	TRBV30	TRBJ1-2	AWSLGGADGYT
-	TRBV4-3	TRBJ1-4	ASSQDPGATNEKLF
-	TRBV5-6	TRBJ1-2	ASSLGEGGYT
-	TRBV11-2	TRBJ1-2	ASSLGAGSYT
-	TRBV2	TRBJ2-7	ASSEDTVPSYEQY
few	TRBV6-4	TRBJ1-1	ASSLSGETEAF
-	TRBV5-1	TRBJ2-1	ASSIDRTGLGEQF
-	TRBV7-9	TRBJ2-1	ASSLTLTSGYNEQF
-	TRBV21-1	TRBJ1-5	ASSKDIETVSRSLGNQPQH
-	TRBV2	TRBJ2-4	ASIVDRAPLGNIQY
-	TRBV27	TRBJ1-1	ASSPAGGPEAF
-	TRBV6-5	TRBJ1-6	ASSYGQGFSPLH
-	TRBV6-5	TRBJ1-1	ASSYSPGNTEAF
-	TRBV4-3	TRBJ2-1	ASSQDTSGGYNEQF
once	TRBV12-5	TRBJ2-5	ASGDPSGRALETQY
-	TRBV27	TRBJ2-7	ASSLGQIYEQY
once	TRBV19	TRBJ1-2	ASSIVDTTIGGYT
once	TRBV6-5	TRBJ2-7	ASSYGGTAYEQY
-	TRBV9	TRBJ1-5	ASSDRAWGGLGNQPQH
once	TRBV6-1	TRBJ1-3	ASSASQGSGNTIY
-	TRBV6-5	TRBJ2-3	ASSYPTSGGRDTQY
-	TRBV7-9	TRBJ2-7	ASSGLGLADEQY
-	TRBV9	TRBJ2-3	ASSATGDTQY
once	TRBV5-4	TRBJ2-7	ASSWGTGGEYEQY
-	TRBV5-4	TRBJ2-5	ASSSSGAETQY
-	TRBV28	TRBJ2-3	ASSLTIGSGKSDTQY
-	TRBV5-6	TRBJ2-7	ASSLGRAYEQY
-	TRBV29-1	TRBJ2-7	SVLAYEQY
-	TRBV7-8	TRBJ1-1	ASSQQGLGTEAF
-	TRBV5-1	TRBJ2-5	ASSFSDWEETQY
-	TRBV15	TRBJ2-5	ATSSDRGQQETQY
-	TRBV6-1	TRBJ2-1	ASSEAVYNEQF
-	TRBV5-1	TRBJ2-7	ASSWGAGAYEQY
-	TRBV5-6	TRBJ2-7	ASSLGATGQY
-	TRBV27	TRBJ1-3	ASSLTGQIGNTIY
-	TRBV27	TRBJ1-1	ASSTTGSEAF
-	TRBV7-8	TRBJ2-1	ASSLFTRGDEQF
-	TRBV5-6	TRBJ1-2	ASSLGGGPIHHYGYT
few	TRBV6-5	TRBJ1-1	ATTKQGVSTEAF
once	TRBV19	TRBJ2-3	ASSFLLRDTQY
-	TRBV6-1	TRBJ2-1	ASSRLAELYNEQF
-	TRBV27	TRBJ2-1	ASRSGRVNEQF
-	TRBV5-6	TRBJ1-1	ASSLQGYTEAF
-	TRBV5-4	TRBJ2-7	ASSLVLAGSYEQY
-	TRBV21-1	TRBJ2-7	ASSKGTGVIEGTGGFLSYEQY
-	TRBV13	TRBJ2-5	ASSQSGVRETQY
-	TRBV11-2	TRBJ2-5	ASSPQGTGPGAQY
-	TRBV19	TRBJ1-2	ASKVGQPNYGYT
-	TRBV11-1	TRBJ1-1	ASSPWYVADRYANTEAF